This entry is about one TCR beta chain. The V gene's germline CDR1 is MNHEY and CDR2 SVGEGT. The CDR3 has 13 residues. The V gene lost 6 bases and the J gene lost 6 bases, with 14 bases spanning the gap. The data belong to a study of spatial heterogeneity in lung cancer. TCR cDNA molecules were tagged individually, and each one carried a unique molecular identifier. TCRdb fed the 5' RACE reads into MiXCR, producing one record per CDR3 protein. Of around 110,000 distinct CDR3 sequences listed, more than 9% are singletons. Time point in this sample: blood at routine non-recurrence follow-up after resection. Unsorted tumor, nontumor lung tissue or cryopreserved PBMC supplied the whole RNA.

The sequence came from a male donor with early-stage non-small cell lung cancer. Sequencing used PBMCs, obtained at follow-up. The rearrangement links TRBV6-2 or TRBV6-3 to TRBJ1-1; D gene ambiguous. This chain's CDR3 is CASSYYTAAEAFF. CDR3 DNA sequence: TGTGCCAGCAGCTATTACACGGCCGCTGAAGCTTTCTTT.